This record looks at one T cell receptor (delta chain) sequence and its context. Its antigen is unknown. V lost 4 bases to trimming and J lost 3 bases, with 27 bases between them. This CDR3 contains 19 residues. CDR1 and CDR2 from the germline V gene are TSWWSYY and QGS. The data originate from a study of Vδ1+ human thymocytes. Study outcomes and limitations: Unexpected Vdelta2 sequences could cause misinterpretation of bulk repertoire data. Many TRG clonotypes were shared between donors; TRD repertoires were essentially private. Highly polyclonal TRG and TRD repertoires with Gaussian CDR3 length distributions appeared in thymus. Unlike peripheral blood Vdelta1+ controls, thymic delta-chain sequences included about 20% Vdelta2 and few Vdelta3.

RNA was extracted from the cells and then reverse transcribed. Multiplex PCR used pooled V-gene forward primers and a constant-region reverse primer to amplify CDR3s. TCRdb re-analyzed the multiplex PCR reads via CATT. The sample shows tens of thousands of delta-chain clones, around 15% of them seen only once. Alphabeta T cells were depleted, then CD3+ Vdelta1+ Vdelta2- thymocytes were FACS-sorted. The clonotype originates from a boy younger than two who had congenital heart surgery. The J gene is TRDJ1, the V gene TRDV1; TRDD3 is a possible D gene (6 bases). The sequenced material came from Vdelta1+ gamma-delta thymocytes from the thymus. Subset meaning: FACS-sorted CD3+ TCRalphabeta- TCRVdelta1+ TCRVdelta2- thymocytes. CDR3 in DNA: TGTGCTCTTGGGGCCCGTCCTGGCGCTACTGGGACACCCTCCGATAAACTCATCTTT. Its translation: CALGARPGATGTPSDKLIF.